The 7 T cell receptor beta chains below were found in one sample sequenced in a study of T cell clonality in common variable immunodeficiency. TCRdb keeps only in-frame clones here, not all; method: immunoSEQ multiplex PCR. In total the sample includes around 50,000 clones, none of them seen once. Sequencing was performed on peripheral blood mononuclear cells. These TCRs come from a person between 18 and 75 years old in good health.

The table lists this clone with many counts. Read coverage stops 3 residues before the CDR3 terminus; the germline J gene supplies the remainder. This rearrangement joins TRBV18 to TRBJ1-5, with D perhaps matching TRBD1 (6 bases). Germline-derived CDR1 and CDR2 are KGHSH and LQKENI. The CDR3 totals 14 residues. The germline V and J ends were trimmed by 4 bases and 2 bases, with 9 bases remaining between them. This CDR3 is CASSQGEGNQPQHF. Incomplete CDR3 DNA: TGTGCCAGCTCACAGGGGGAGGGCAATCAGCCC.

This clone has a count of ten or more. The read finishes 3 residues shy of the CDR3 end, and the germline J gene is used to complete it. The chain recombines TRBV6-2 or TRBV6-3 with TRBJ1-2; the match to TRBD1 covers 9 bases. In germline, CDR1 is MNHEY, CDR2 SVGEGT. J lost 5 bases, V lost 2 bases, and 6 bases had no gene match. The CDR3 has 15 residues. CDR3 protein: CASSYRDRVSYGYTF. CDR3 DNA, as far as it was read: TGTGCCAGCAGTTACCGGGACAGGGTCAGTTATGGC.

In its sample, this clone was seen many times. The CDR3 end lies 3 residues beyond the end of the read and is filled in from the germline J gene. This chain joins TRBV2 and TRBJ2-3, with TRBD1 matching over 7 bases. The CDR3 sequence is 15 residues long. The trim removed 11 bases at V and 4 bases at J, leaving 15 bases unmatched. CDR1 and CDR2 from the germline V gene are SNHLY and FYNNEI. The CDR3 DNA, read in part, is TGTGCCGAATCGAGGGGGCAGTCTGGGGCAGATACG. The encoded protein is CAESRGQSGADT. The entire CDR3 protein is CAESRGQSGADTQYF.

Only a few counts were recorded for this clone. The DNA ends 3 residues before the CDR3 does, and the rest of the CDR3 is filled in from the germline J gene. V is TRBV30 and J is TRBJ2-5, with a weak D call TRBD1 (6 bases). CDR3 length: 13 residues. Germline V gene data show CDR1 as GTSNPN and CDR2 as SVGIG (reference sequence). The sequenced part of the CDR3 DNA is TGTGCCTGGGGTACAGGGTACCGAGGCACC. This encodes CAWGTGYRGT. The entire CDR3 protein is CAWGTGYRGTQYF.

This clone occurred many times. Sequencing ends 3 residues short of the CDR3 end; the germline J gene provides the rest. The rearrangement joins TRBV6-2 or TRBV6-3 to TRBJ1-3; no clear D gene. The CDR3 spans 11 residues. Trimming took off 6 bases at V and 3 bases at J, with 3 bases between the two ends. CDR1 is MNHEY, CDR2 SVGEGT, per germline. CDR3 loop: CASSNGNTIYF. The CDR3 DNA, read in part, is TGTGCCAGCAGCAATGGAAACACC.

This clone has at least ten counts. Read data end 3 residues before the CDR3 end; the end is taken from the germline J gene. The chain couples TRBV20-1 to TRBJ2-7; D possibly corresponds to TRBD1 (7 bases). Germline V lookup: CDR1 DFQATT, CDR2 SNEGSKA (reference sequence). The CDR3 totals 18 residues. V lost 1 base and J lost 3, with 25 bases in between. Partial CDR3 DNA: TGCAGTGCTAGAGGGTTTGGAGGGGGCCAGTCAGTTAGCTACGAG. Its translation: CSARGFGGGQSVSYE. The CDR3 in full is CSARGFGGGQSVSYEQYF.

This clone was found many times. The read comes to an end 3 residues before the CDR3 does, leaving the germline J gene to fill in the end. The chain links TRBV2 to TRBJ2-1, with 11 bases matching TRBD2. CDR3 length: 14 amino acids. With 7 bases clipped from V and 3 bases from J, the junction kept 2 bases outside the gene matches. The germline V gene encodes CDR1 SNHLY and CDR2 FYNNEI. The CDR3 bases that were read are TGTGCCAGCACGGGGACTAGCGGCTACAATGAG. It encodes CASTGTSGYNE. From start to end, the CDR3 is CASTGTSGYNEQFF.